These T cell receptor beta chains were read from a single sample in a study of prognosis after radiotherapy for stage I lung cancer. TCRdb re-called the multiplex PCR reads through MiXCR, storing one row per CDR3 protein. The sample gives roughly 30,000 distinct CDR3 sequences, about 41% of which show up once; more than 30% is in the top ten. The material was PBMCs, obtained before or after stereotactic body radiation therapy (not recorded which). All receptors derive from a donor of 50 years or more with non-small cell lung cancer. Both conserved end residues are trimmed from each CDR3. D genes are given only for firm matches.

V,D,length,CDR3
TRBV2,-,10,ASSETGSEQY
TRBV4-3,TRBD1,12,ASSQQTGAYGYT
TRBV4-1,TRBD1,16,ASSQLDRGAGPGNTIY
TRBV11-2,-,18,ASSLERRGALFSGANVLT
TRBV7-9,-,17,ASSLVLKETELYGNEQF
TRBV7-2,-,11,ASGSDDNEKLF
TRBV30,-,14,AWKAFDKGISEKLF
TRBV20-1,TRBD1,11,SARQGPMGEQF
TRBV2,-,12,ASSDGHSQETQY
TRBV11-2,TRBD2,19,ASSLRLGNRLAGTTYNEQF
TRBV30,-,9,AWSDTDTQY
TRBV3-1,TRBD2,14,ASSHSLGLADNEQF
TRBV3-1,-,13,ASSSTQDGVEKLF
TRBV15,TRBD2,13,ATRAGASSYNEQF
TRBV5-5,TRBD2,12,ASSLAERDYEQF
TRBV6-1,-,12,ASSARGRGTEAF
TRBV28,-,10,ASQRGTGELF
TRBV4-3,-,14,ASSQVSLSSGNTIY
TRBV5-1,-,13,ASGVNSLSDGELF
TRBV20-1,-,15,SAPPSLVQLANYGYT
TRBV7-3,TRBD1,11,ASSLDRDGEQY
TRBV19,-,13,ASSIVPGGDNEQF
TRBV11-2,TRBD1,14,SSRFPGTGGTGELF
TRBV19,-,11,ANSIGRTDTQY
TRBV28,TRBD2,16,ASSSGLAGFSGANVLT
TRBV12-3/TRBV12-4,-,11,ASSTRAGDTQY
TRBV6-2/TRBV6-3,-,12,ASSTDSRNSPLH
TRBV2,-,10,ASAEIQETQY
TRBV5-4,-,11,ASSSELALKQF
TRBV4-2,TRBD2,19,ASSPIRGTSGSPSSYNEQF
TRBV19,TRBD1,14,ASRITRGRRNTEAF
TRBV6-1,-,13,ASSEQAGSYNEQF
TRBV7-2,-,11,ASSVNWITEAF
TRBV12-3/TRBV12-4,-,10,ASSRMSMRQF
TRBV6-2/TRBV6-3,-,13,ASSLWGQGNQPQH
TRBV12-3/TRBV12-4,-,10,ASSQNTDTQY
TRBV6-2/TRBV6-3,TRBD1,11,ASTQGGSTEAF
TRBV11-2,-,13,ASSWSTDSGNTIY
TRBV12-3/TRBV12-4,-,12,ASISAGSTDTQY
TRBV27,-,11,ASSLQLGNEQF
TRBV2,-,12,ASRRGTTETGAF
TRBV25-1,TRBD2,13,ASSGSGESTDTQY
TRBV28,-,10,ASSSLGTEAF
TRBV18,TRBD1,13,ASSPGTGRVDEQF
TRBV6-5,TRBD2,18,ASSYSNELAGAWNEETQY
TRBV28,-,10,ASSSPLYSLH
TRBV30,-,15,AWIRTDTKISNQPQH
TRBV5-5,-,12,ASSLISGSYEQY
TRBV5-1,-,17,ASSTPIPFPGLSSDTQY
TRBV29-1,-,11,SVQRDDTDTQY
TRBV5-1,-,12,ASSFVTDTGELF
TRBV4-2,-,12,ASSQEGGAETQY
TRBV27,TRBD1,12,ASRVPGQFYEQY
TRBV30,TRBD2,13,AWSGLAGKRDTQY
TRBV20-1,TRBD1,12,SAIGQGASYGYT
TRBV6-1,-,13,ASSEVPLGGSEQY
TRBV27,TRBD2,13,ASSSLAASTDTQY
TRBV5-6,-,11,ASSLDLGEKLF
TRBV6-2/TRBV6-3,TRBD1,13,ASRARLTGYVRQY
TRBV6-4,TRBD2,13,ASSDSSGGTDTQY